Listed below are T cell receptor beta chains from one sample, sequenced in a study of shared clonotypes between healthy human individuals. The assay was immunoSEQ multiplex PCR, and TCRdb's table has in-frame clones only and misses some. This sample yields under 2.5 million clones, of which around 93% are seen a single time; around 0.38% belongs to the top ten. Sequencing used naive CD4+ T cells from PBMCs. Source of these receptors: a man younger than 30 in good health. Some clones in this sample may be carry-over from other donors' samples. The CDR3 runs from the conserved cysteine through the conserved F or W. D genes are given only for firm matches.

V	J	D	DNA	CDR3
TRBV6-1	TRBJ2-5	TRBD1	TGTGCCAGCAGTGAGACAGGGCTATGGGAGACCCAGTACTTC	CASSETGLWETQYF
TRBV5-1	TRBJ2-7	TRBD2	TGCGCCAGCAGGCTAGTAGCGGGGACGTCCTCGTACGAGCAGTACTTC	CASRLVAGTSSYEQYF
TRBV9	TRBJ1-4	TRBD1	TGTGCCAGCAGCGCCGGACAGGGAGGAGGTGGCGAAAAACTGTTTTTT	CASSAGQGGGGEKLFF
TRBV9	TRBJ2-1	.	TGTGCCAGCAGCGTATCTAGCGAGTCTTTCCATGAGCAGTTCTTC	CASSVSSESFHEQFF
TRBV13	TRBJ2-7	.	TGTGCCAGCAGCTTAGGCCGGGGGACAGCCGCCTACGAGCAGTACTTC	CASSLGRGTAAYEQYF
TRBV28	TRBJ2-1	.	TGTGCCAGCAGCCGTACCGGGACGATCGGCTGGGAGCAGTTCTTC	CASSRTGTIGWEQFF
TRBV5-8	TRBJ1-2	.	TGTGCCAGCAGCTTGCTAGGCGTTAACTATGGCTACACCTTC	CASSLLGVNYGYTF
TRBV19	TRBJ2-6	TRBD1	TGTGCCAGTACCCCCGTCAGGGACAGGGCCCAATCTGGGGCCAACGTCCTGACTTTC	CASTPVRDRAQSGANVLTF
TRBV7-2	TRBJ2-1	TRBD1	TGTGCCAGCAGCTTATACGGACAGGGTGGGAATGAGCAGTTCTTC	CASSLYGQGGNEQFF
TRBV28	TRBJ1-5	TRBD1	TGTGCCAGCAGTATACCGGACAGGGATGGCAATCAGCCCCAGCATTTT	CASSIPDRDGNQPQHF